This T cell receptor beta chain was recovered during a study of shared clonotypes between healthy human individuals. Study at large: Three plates each covered CD4 naive and memory; CD8 naive two, CD8 memory one.

General study points: Investigators expected sequencing depth to affect clonotype sharing among donors.

Assay used: immunoSEQ multiplex PCR; TCRdb lists only in-frame clones, some missing. The table lists fewer than 3 million clones, around 90% of them singletons. CDR3 length: 13 residues. V lost 1 base, J lost 4 bases, and 7 bases lay in between. Per the germline V gene, CDR1 is SGDLS and CDR2 is YYNGEE. This clone was observed once. As yet, its antigen is unknown. The donor population consisted of healthy HIV-negative adults with no recent acute infections or vaccinations. V usage is TRBV9 and J usage is TRBJ2-3, with D hard to call. The receptor was isolated from a man between 18 and 29 years old in good health. Some clones in this sample may be carry-over from other donors' samples. The sequenced material came from naive CD4+ T cells from PBMCs. Subset specified: CD45RA+ positively selected. CDR3 amino acids: CASSVHGADTQYF. The CDR3 DNA reads TGTGCCAGCAGCGTACACGGAGCAGATACGCAGTATTTT. Using reference TRBV9 and TRBJ2-3 for the parts outside the CDR3, the full variable domain is DSGVTQTPKHLITATGQRVTLRCSPRSGDLSVYWYQQSLDQGLQFLIQYYNGEERAKGNILERFSAQQFPDLHSELNLSSLELGDSALYFCASSVHGADTQYFGPGTRLTVL.